This record concerns one TCR beta chain sequence. PCR primers comprised 60 Vbeta and 13 Jbeta primers. The method was immunoSEQ multiplex PCR; TCRdb's version includes in-frame clones alone and lacks a portion of them. The table lists around 100,000 clones, around 82% of them singletons, with approximately 10% in the top ten. Germline CDR1 is GTSNPN and CDR2 is SVGIG (reference sequence). The CDR3 covers 16 residues. Trimming took 4 bases from V and 4 from J, leaving 17 bases between them. This entry is derived from a study of cytomegalovirus exposure and HLA in healthy donors. The specimen was PBMCs. The V and J genes are TRBV30 and TRBJ1-6, with D possibly TRBD1 on 6 matching bases. The clonotype comes from a young woman in good health and CMV-seropositive. CDR3: CAWKAWGRPYNSPLHF. DNA of the CDR3: TGTGCCTGGAAAGCTTGGGGGCGCCCTTATAATTCACCCCTCCACTTT.